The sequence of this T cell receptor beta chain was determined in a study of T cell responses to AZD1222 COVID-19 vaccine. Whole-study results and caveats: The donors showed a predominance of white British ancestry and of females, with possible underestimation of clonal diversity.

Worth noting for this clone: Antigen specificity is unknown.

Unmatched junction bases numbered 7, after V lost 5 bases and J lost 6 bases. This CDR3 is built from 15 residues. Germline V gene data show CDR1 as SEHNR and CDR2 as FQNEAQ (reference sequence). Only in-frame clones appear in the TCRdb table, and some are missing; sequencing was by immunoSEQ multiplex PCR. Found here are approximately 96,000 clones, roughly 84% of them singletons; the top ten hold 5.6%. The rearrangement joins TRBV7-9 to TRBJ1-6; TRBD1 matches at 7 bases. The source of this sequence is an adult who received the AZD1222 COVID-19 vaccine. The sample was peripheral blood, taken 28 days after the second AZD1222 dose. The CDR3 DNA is TGTGCCAGCAGCCCCCGGGACAGCCCTAATTCACCCCTCCACTTT. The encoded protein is CASSPRDSPNSPLHF.